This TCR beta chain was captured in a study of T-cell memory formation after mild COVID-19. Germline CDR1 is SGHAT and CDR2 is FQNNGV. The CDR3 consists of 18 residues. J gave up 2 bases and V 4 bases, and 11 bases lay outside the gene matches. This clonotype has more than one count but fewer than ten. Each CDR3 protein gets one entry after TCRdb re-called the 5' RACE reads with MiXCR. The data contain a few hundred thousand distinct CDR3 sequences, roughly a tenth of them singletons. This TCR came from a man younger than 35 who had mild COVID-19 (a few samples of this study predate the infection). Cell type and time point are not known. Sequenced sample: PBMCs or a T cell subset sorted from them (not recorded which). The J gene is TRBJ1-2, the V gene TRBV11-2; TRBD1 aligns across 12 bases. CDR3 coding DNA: TGTGCCAGCAGCTCATATCGGGACAGGGGGCGGTCCAACTATGGCTACACCTTC. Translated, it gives CASSSYRDRGRSNYGYTF. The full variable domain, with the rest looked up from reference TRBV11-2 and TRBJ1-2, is EAGVAQSPRYKIIEKRQSVAFWCNPISGHATLYWYQQILGQGPKLLIQFQNNGVVDDSQLPKDRFSAERLKGVDSTLKIQPAKLEDSAVYLCASSSYRDRGRSNYGYTFGSGTRLTVV.